This T cell receptor beta chain was sequenced in a study of T cell repertoires in cytomegalovirus infection. Background on the study: Public signatures in TCR beta pointed to CMV infection and matching HLA type.

Study-wide results and limits: Identification of carriers of CMV plus the relevant HLA was performed using cumulative public TCR beta family frequency. CMV-specific TCR beta clonotypes restricted by HLA-C were the ones dominating the ex vivo response.

TCRdb redid the calling of the reads with MiXCR, one entry per CDR3 protein. The sample holds nearly 650,000 distinct CDR3 sequences; 20% to 25% are singletons and the top ten take under 8.5%. This clonotype was counted many times. Its antigen is as yet unknown. The sequenced sample was CD8+ T cells from PBMCs. This clonotype originated in a human donor in good health (CMV status not recorded). Some clones in this sample may be carry-over from other donors' samples.

CDR3 nucleotides: TGTGCCAGCAGCCTCCCCCGGACAGGGATGAACACTGAAGCTTTCTTT. It is translated as CASSLPRTGMNTEAFF. The chain is built from TRBV7-9 and TRBJ1-1; 8 nucleotides agree with TRBD1. The CDR3 is 16 residues long. CDR1 is SEHNR and CDR2 is FQNEAQ in the germline V gene (reference sequence). Trimming at V came to 5 bases and at J to 0 bases, leaving 8 bases not matched to a gene.